Listed here are 14 T cell receptor beta chains from one sample, sequenced in a study of blood T cell repertoires in COVID-19 (dated by TCRdb to the early 2020s). The method was the immunoSEQ multiplex PCR assay. Here the immuneACCESS table is served through TCRdb, limited to in-frame sequences with V and J called. Missing clones are a known gap in these copies; in checked studies unresolved V genes cover under half, and the rest lacks a known reason. For this sample there are under 90,000 clones; 87% appear just once. 5% to 5.5% of the sample comes from the top ten. The source material was peripheral blood. These receptors were taken from a man aged 55 to 70 with acute or convalescent COVID-19.

This chain joins TRBV3-1 (or the pseudogene TRBV3-2) and TRBJ1-1, with D maybe TRBD1 (5 bases). This CDR3 comprises 14 residues. V lost 1 base to trimming and J lost 6 bases, with 12 bases between them. Germline values: CDR1 LGHDT, CDR2 YNNKEL (reference sequence). CDR3 residues: CASSQGAGRSEAFF. CDR3 DNA: TGTGCCAGCAGCCAAGGCGCAGGGAGGTCTGAAGCTTTCTTT.

This clone was observed a handful of times. The rearrangement uses TRBV15 and TRBJ1-2, with D hard to call. Germline CDR1 is LNHNV and CDR2 is YYDKDF (reference sequence). The CDR3 consists of 14 residues. Trimming cost V 4 bases and J 4 bases, with 13 bases left between them. The CDR3 reads CATSNREHLYGYTF. CDR3 nucleotide sequence: TGTGCCACCAGCAACCGGGAACATCTCTATGGCTACACCTTC. Supplemented by reference TRBV15 and TRBJ1-2, the full variable domain reads DAMVIQNPRYQVTQFGKPVTLSCSQTLNHNVMYWYQQKSSQAPKLLFHYYDKDFNNEADTPDNFQSRRPNTSFCFLDIRSPGLGDTAMYLCATSNREHLYGYTFGSGTRLTVV.

The genes are TRBV14 and TRBJ1-1, with D possibly matching TRBD1 (6 bases). Germline CDR1 is SGHDN and CDR2 is FVKESK. V was cut by 6 bases and J by 3 bases, with 11 bases left in between. This CDR3 spans 13 amino acids. The CDR3 region is CASRPTGYTEAFF. The CDR3 DNA reads as TGTGCCAGCAGGCCCACAGGGTACACTGAAGCTTTCTTT.

The V call is TRBV18, the J call TRBJ1-5; 7 bases match TRBD1. The CDR3 totals 14 residues. The V gene end was trimmed by 5 bases and the J gene end by 7 bases; junction bases not matched to a gene: 8. The germline V gene has CDR1 KGHSH and CDR2 LQKENI. The CDR3 sequence is CASSTDRVEQPQHF. The CDR3 region has the DNA TGTGCCAGCTCAACCGACAGGGTTGAACAGCCCCAGCATTTT.

The chain uses TRBV27 and TRBJ1-4, with 8 nucleotides matching TRBD1. Germline V lookup: CDR1 MNHEY, CDR2 SMNVEV (reference sequence). Trimming cost V 3 bases and J 6 bases; bases outside gene matches: 9. The CDR3 extends over 16 amino acids. Written as DNA, the CDR3 is TGTGCCAGCAGTTTGGGGCCGACAGGGGATCATGAAAAACTGTTTTTT. Amino acids: CASSLGPTGDHEKLFF.

The chain is built from TRBV24-1 and TRBJ1-5; unclear D gene. Germline assignment: CDR1 KGHDR and CDR2 SFDVKD. Trimming stripped 5 bases from V and 11 bases from J, with 9 bases between. The CDR3 is 11 residues long. The DNA of the CDR3 is TGTGCCACCAGTGTGGGAGCAGCCCAGCATTTT. Translation gives CATSVGAAQHF.

The J gene is TRBJ1-1, the V gene TRBV5-1; D not resolved. Germline lookup yields CDR1 SGHRS and CDR2 YFSETQ. This CDR3 is 13 amino acids long. V lost 1 base and J lost 4, with 8 bases in between. The CDR3 sequence is CASSLRGSTEAFF. Here the CDR3 DNA reads TGCGCCAGCAGCTTGAGAGGGAGCACTGAAGCTTTCTTT. The complete variable domain, with remaining parts taken from reference TRBV5-1 and TRBJ1-1, reads KAGVTQTPRYLIKTRGQQVTLSCSPISGHRSVSWYQQTPGQGLQFLFEYFSETQRNKGNFPGRFSGRQFSNSRSEMNVSTLELGDSALYLCASSLRGSTEAFFGQGTRLTVV.

This sequence joins TRBV7-8 and TRBJ2-6; tentatively, D is TRBD1 (5 bases). V lost 5 bases and J lost 0, with 11 bases in between. The V gene's germline CDR1 is SGHVS and CDR2 FQNEAQ. The CDR3 totals 16 residues. CDR3 sequence reads: CASSPGQTSGANVLTF. CDR3 in DNA: TGTGCCAGCAGCCCCGGACAAACCTCTGGGGCCAACGTCCTGACTTTC.

The rearrangement uses TRBV18 and TRBJ1-2, with D tentatively TRBD1 (6 bases). CDR1 is KGHSH and CDR2 is LQKENI in the germline V gene. Trimming left V 3 bases short and J 2 bases short, with 10 bases between. The CDR3 length is 14 residues. The CDR3 loop is CASSPQQGNYGYTF. CDR3 DNA sequence: TGTGCCAGCTCACCTCAACAGGGCAACTATGGCTACACCTTC.

V gene TRBV5-5 combines with J gene TRBJ1-2; perhaps TRBD1 as D (5 bases). Germline V lookup: CDR1 SGHKS, CDR2 YYEKEE (reference sequence). The germline V and J ends were trimmed by 4 bases and 4 bases, with 17 bases remaining between them. The CDR3 length is 15 residues. The DNA for the CDR3 is TGTGCCAGCAGCCCGGACACCTGGGCAGGCTATGGCTACACCTTC. It specifies CASSPDTWAGYGYTF.

The V and J genes are TRBV4-2 and TRBJ2-1; D not certain. The V gene lost 1 base and the J gene lost 9 bases, with 13 bases spanning the gap. The CDR3 has 14 residues. Germline lookup yields CDR1 LGHNA and CDR2 YNFKEQ. The CDR3 here is CASSQGRQSGEQFF. CDR3 coding DNA: TGTGCCAGCAGCCAAGGGCGTCAGTCGGGTGAGCAGTTCTTC.

The chain recombines TRBV27 with TRBJ2-7; 8 bases match TRBD1. CDR3 length: 16 residues. The germline gives CDR1 MNHEY, CDR2 SMNVEV (reference sequence). The trim removed 3 bases at V and 7 bases at J, leaving 14 bases unmatched. CDR3: CASSFLAHGTGREQYF. In DNA form, the CDR3 reads TGTGCCAGCAGTTTCCTCGCCCACGGGACAGGACGAGAGCAGTACTTC.

About this clone itself: The same CDR3 also results from other DNA sequences found in this sample. The chain combines TRBV20-1 with TRBJ1-2, with D tentatively TRBD1 (6 bases). CDR1 DFQATT and CDR2 SNEGSKA come from the germline V gene (reference sequence). The CDR3 has 10 residues. With 6 bases removed from V and 7 bases from J, the gap between germline ends came to 9 bases. The CDR3 coding sequence is TGCAGTGCCAACAGGGTTGGCTACACCTTC. Its protein product is CSANRVGYTF.

Only one count was recorded for this clone. The chain is built from TRBV7-9 and TRBJ1-6; D is undetermined. The CDR3 consists of 17 residues. The V gene lost 1 base and the J gene lost 9 bases, with 19 bases spanning the gap. The germline V gene has CDR1 SEHNR and CDR2 FQNEAQ (reference sequence). The CDR3 DNA reads as TGTGCCAGCAGCTTAGGCCCCCTTGGAGAGGGAGGTTCACCCCTCCACTTT. Its translation: CASSLGPLGEGGSPLHF.